The 20 T cell receptor beta chains given below trace back to one sample, sequenced in a study of monozygotic twins with inflammatory bowel disease. Reprocessing the 5' RACE reads, TCRdb reports a single entry for every CDR3 protein and omits DNA. This listing includes 95,000 to 110,000 distinct CDR3 sequences. The sequenced sample consisted of blood. The receptors were gathered from a human donor with ulcerative colitis or Crohn's disease, or a healthy co-twin of an affected twin (not recorded which).

The CDR3 region is CASRMVFSNQPQHF. This rearrangement joins TRBV6-2 or TRBV6-3 to TRBJ1-5. The CDR3 consists of 14 residues. CDR1 MNHEY and CDR2 SVGEGT come from the germline V gene.

The chain has TRBV20-1 and TRBJ2-4; TCRdb's assignment of TRBD2 cannot be checked, as there is no DNA. CDR1 and CDR2 (germline): DFQATT, SNEGSKA (reference sequence). This CDR3 comprises 14 residues. CDR3 region: CSAAGTREKNIQYF.

This chain uses TRBV4-3 with TRBJ1-1; absent DNA, TCRdb's TRBD1 call cannot be checked. The CDR3 runs to 15 residues. CDR1 and CDR2 from the germline V gene are LGHNA and YSLEER. The CDR3 loop reads CASSQGRVWNTEAFF.

This chain uses TRBV5-4 with TRBJ1-6; TCRdb indicates TRBD1, and absent DNA this call remains unverified. CDR1 and CDR2 (germline): SGHNT, YYREEE (reference sequence). The CDR3 covers 15 residues. CDR3 amino acids: CASSFLDRDNSPLHF.

This sequence joins TRBV5-6 and TRBJ2-5; TCRdb calls TRBD1, which cannot be checked without DNA. The V gene's germline CDR1 is SGHDT and CDR2 YYEEEE. The CDR3 length is 14 residues. CDR3: CASSPPGQASAQYF.

The chain has TRBV11-2 and TRBJ1-4; TCRdb outputs TRBD1, but without DNA this stays unchecked. The CDR3 consists of 15 residues. Germline V gene data show CDR1 as SGHAT and CDR2 as FQNNGV. This CDR3 reads CASSPSGEFGEKLFF.

The chain joins TRBV7-9 to TRBJ2-3; TCRdb reports TRBD1, a call that lacks DNA to check it against. The V gene's germline CDR1 is SEHNR and CDR2 FQNEAQ (reference sequence). The length of the CDR3 is 16 residues. This CDR3 is CASSLVRARNQDTQYF.

The chain joins TRBV28 to TRBJ1-4. Germline-derived CDR1 and CDR2 are MDHEN and SYDVKM. The CDR3 runs to 12 residues. The CDR3 sequence: CASTPQRGRLFF.

The chain has TRBV5-6 and TRBJ2-6; TCRdb's D gene call, TRBD2, goes unchecked for lack of DNA. Germline V gene sequence: CDR1 SGHDT, CDR2 YYEEEE. The CDR3 has 16 residues. This CDR3 is CASSSNGPSGANVLTF.

The chain carries TRBV7-3 and TRBJ1-1; TCRdb outputs TRBD1, but without DNA this stays unchecked. The CDR3 is made up of 13 amino acids. Germline V gene lookup returns CDR1 SGHTA and CDR2 FQGTGA. CDR3 amino acids: CASTEGRDTEAFF.

The chain has TRBV9 and TRBJ2-1; lacking DNA, the TRBD2 call made by TCRdb goes unchecked. The CDR3 covers 17 residues. Looked up from germline, CDR1 is SGDLS and CDR2 is YYNGEE. The CDR3 protein is CASSVEGGAGVRDEQFF.

This clonotype is identified as medium-sized from frequency. V is TRBV7-2 and J is TRBJ2-3. CDR1 and CDR2 (germline): SGHTA, FQGNSA. This CDR3 region has 16 residues. CDR3: CASSRSLWGGADTQYF. The full variable domain, with the rest looked up from reference TRBV7-2 and TRBJ2-3, is GAGVSQSPSNKVTEKGKDVELRCDPISGHTALYWYRQSLGQGLEFLIYFQGNSAPDKSGLPSDRFSAERTGGSVSTLTIQRTQQEDSAVYLCASSRSLWGGADTQYFGPGTRLTVL.

The V and J genes are TRBV4-1 and TRBJ1-1. Germline assignment: CDR1 MGHRA and CDR2 YSYEKL. The CDR3 has 14 amino acids. The chain's CDR3 is CASSQGYSNTEAFF.

This rearrangement joins TRBV10-3 to TRBJ2-7. Per germline, CDR1 ENHRY and CDR2 SYGVKD. The CDR3 is 15 residues long. CDR3 sequence: CAISESTSGFGEQYF.

This chain uses TRBV11-2 with TRBJ1-1; with no DNA, the TCRdb D assignment of TRBD1 cannot be verified. CDR1 SGHAT and CDR2 FQNNGV come from the germline V gene. The CDR3 loop spans 17 amino acids. CDR3 protein: CASSLGGTVAMNTEAFF.

This chain connects TRBV20-1 to TRBJ2-1; TCRdb proposes TRBD1, but this gene call is untestable without DNA. Looked up from germline, CDR1 is DFQATT and CDR2 is SNEGSKA (reference sequence). The CDR3 covers 14 residues. Here the CDR3 reads CSARGLGVSREQFF.

The rearrangement links TRBV12-3 or TRBV12-4 to TRBJ1-1; TCRdb picks TRBD1, but there is no DNA to check that call. The CDR3 is 17 amino acids. CDR3 residues: CASSFSVIGVGGTEAFF.

The genes are TRBV6-1 and TRBJ1-5; TCRdb returns TRBD1, unconfirmable since there is no DNA. The CDR3 consists of 11 residues. Germline CDR1 and CDR2: MNHNS and SASEGT. The CDR3 sequence is CASRTDQPQHF.

V usage is TRBV7-4 and J usage is TRBJ1-5. The CDR3 is made up of 16 amino acids. Germline values: CDR1 SGHVT, CDR2 SQSDAQ. The CDR3 sequence is CASSFGGRVATQPQHF.

The V gene is TRBV20-1, the J gene TRBJ2-1; the D call of TRBD2 rests on TCRdb alone, since no DNA is present to check it. CDR1 is DFQATT and CDR2 is SNEGSKA in the germline V gene (reference sequence). There are 17 residues in the CDR3. The chain's CDR3 is CSARWGVSGNYYNEQFF.